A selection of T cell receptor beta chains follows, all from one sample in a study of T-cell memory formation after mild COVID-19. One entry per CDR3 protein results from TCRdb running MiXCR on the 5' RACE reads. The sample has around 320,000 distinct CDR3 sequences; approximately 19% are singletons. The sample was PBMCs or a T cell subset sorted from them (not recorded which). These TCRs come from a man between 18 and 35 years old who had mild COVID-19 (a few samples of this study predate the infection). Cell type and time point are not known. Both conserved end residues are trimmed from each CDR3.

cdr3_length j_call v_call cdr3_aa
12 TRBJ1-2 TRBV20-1 SAVIGTGRGGYT
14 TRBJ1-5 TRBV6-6 ASYTVAPRGGQPQH
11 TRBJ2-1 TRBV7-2 ASSSYLGNEQF
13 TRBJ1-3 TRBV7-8 ASSLVDRSRNTIY
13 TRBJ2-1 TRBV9 ASSSSSSSYNEQF
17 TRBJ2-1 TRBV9 ASSVPQGLAGRVSNEQF
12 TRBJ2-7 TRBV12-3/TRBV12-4 ASSLGDRDYEQY
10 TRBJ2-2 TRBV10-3 AITANTGELF
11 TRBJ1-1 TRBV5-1 ASSGGDRAEAF
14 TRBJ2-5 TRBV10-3 AIMRGTSGGQETQY
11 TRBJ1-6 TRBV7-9 ASSNPFNSPLH
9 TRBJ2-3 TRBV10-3 ATYSADTQY
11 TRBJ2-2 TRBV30 AWGVQGLGELF
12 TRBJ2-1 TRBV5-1 ASMERRADNEQF
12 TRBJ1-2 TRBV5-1 ASSTARRGYGYT
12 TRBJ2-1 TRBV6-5 ASRPRQGPYEQF
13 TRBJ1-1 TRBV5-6 ASSWNRVTNTEAF
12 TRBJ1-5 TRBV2 ASSALTGHQPQH
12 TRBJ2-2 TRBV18 ASSPAGNTGELF
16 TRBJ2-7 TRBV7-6 ASSQTDWGHKISYEQY
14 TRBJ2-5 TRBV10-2 ASSESSTAWGETQY
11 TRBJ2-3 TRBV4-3 ASSQEASDTQY
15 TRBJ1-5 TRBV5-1 ASSFGLEGGNNQPQH
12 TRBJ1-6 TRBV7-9 ASSIRDPNSPLH
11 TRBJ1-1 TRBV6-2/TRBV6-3 ASRPAVNTEAF
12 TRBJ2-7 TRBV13 ASSRPGLLYEQY
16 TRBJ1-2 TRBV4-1 ASSQERAKGARGYGYT
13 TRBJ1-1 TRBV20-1 SANRQGSVNTEAF
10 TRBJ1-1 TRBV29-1 SVDGPSTEAF